The 5 T cell receptor beta chains listed next were all sequenced from one sample in a study of CD8 T cells in ankylosing spondylitis. Broader study findings: Characteristic of ankylosing spondylitis blood, it appeared, was a TCR beta motif comprising eight highly homologous variants.

TCRdb processed the 5' RACE reads anew with MiXCR; each CDR3 protein has one entry. Of over 600,000 distinct CDR3 sequences in the sample, 19% are singletons; the top ten hold 19%. Their antigens remain unidentified. The sequencing input was blood, either unsorted or a sorted T cell fraction (not recorded which). The receptors come from a male donor with ankylosing spondylitis.

The chain combines TRBV6-5 with TRBJ1-4; D remains ambiguous. This CDR3 has 16 residues. Germline V CDR1 and CDR2: MNHEY, SVGAGI. V was clipped by 0 bases and J by 2 bases, with 10 bases between them. The CDR3, as DNA: TGTGCCAGCAGTTACTCTTTCGGCGGGACTAATGAAAAACTGTTTTTT. This codes for CASSYSFGGTNEKLFF.

CDR3: CASSFLTVEKLFF. CDR3 coding DNA: TGTGCCAGCAGTTTCCTGACAGTTGAAAAACTGTTTTTT. The chain recombines TRBV12-3 or TRBV12-4 with TRBJ1-4, with D tentatively TRBD1 (5 bases). The CDR3 has 13 amino acids. Trimming pared 3 bases from V and 7 bases from J, leaving 9 bases between.

A few counts support this clonotype. The chain employs TRBV19 and TRBJ2-1; D is perhaps TRBD2 (5 bases). The germline V gene encodes CDR1 LNHDA and CDR2 SQIVND (reference sequence). The CDR3 is 15 residues long. V was trimmed by 7 bases and J by 9 bases, leaving 22 bases between them. The CDR3 is CASTLPGKDVGEQFF. CDR3 coding DNA: TGTGCCAGTACTCTCCCCGGGAAGGACGTGGGTGAGCAGTTCTTC.

This clonotype was seen a few times. The rearrangement links TRBV20-1 to TRBJ2-3; perhaps TRBD1 as D (5 bases). Germline V lookup: CDR1 DFQATT, CDR2 SNEGSKA (reference sequence). The CDR3 consists of 16 residues. The germline V and J ends were trimmed by 0 bases and 8 bases, with 21 bases remaining between them. The CDR3 is CSARDQTGREVGTQYF. The CDR3 DNA follows: TGCAGTGCTAGAGATCAAACAGGTAGAGAAGTGGGTACGCAGTATTTT.

The chain joins TRBV10-3 to TRBJ2-7; D not resolved. CDR1 ENHRY and CDR2 SYGVKD come from the germline V gene. The V and J ends lost 0 bases and 5 bases respectively, with 5 bases between them. The CDR3 is 12 amino acids. The CDR3 coding sequence is TGTGCCATCAGTGAGTCGGCAGACGAGCAGTACTTC. Translation gives CAISESADEQYF.